These 27 T cell receptor beta chains share one sample of origin, sequenced in a study of shared clonotypes between healthy human individuals. Clones were sequenced by immunoSEQ multiplex PCR, and TCRdb holds only the in-frame ones, with some missing. The sample shows about 2.4 million clones, roughly 93% of them seen only once. The sequenced sample consisted of naive CD4+ T cells from PBMCs. The subset denotes: CD45RA+ positively selected. The source of these receptors is a man younger than 30 in good health. Some clones in this sample may be carry-over from other donors' samples.

V gene TRBV28 combines with J gene TRBJ1-1; unclear D gene. The CDR3 extends over 14 amino acids. Per the germline V gene, CDR1 is MDHEN and CDR2 is SYDVKM. Trimming took off 5 bases at V and 5 bases at J, with 15 bases between the two ends. CDR3 sequence: CASSPGGPSTEAFF. The DNA for the CDR3 is TGTGCCAGCAGTCCCGGTGGTCCGAGTACTGAAGCTTTCTTT.

This clone has just one count. The rearrangement links TRBV28 to TRBJ2-7; TRBD1 agrees at 10 bases. The junction had 7 bases not matched to a gene; V was cut back by 2 bases and J by 6 bases. Germline CDR1 MDHEN, CDR2 SYDVKM. The CDR3 length is 15 residues. This CDR3 is CASSLPRQGASEQYF. CDR3 sequence (DNA): TGTGCCAGCAGTTTACCCAGACAGGGGGCGAGCGAGCAGTACTTC.

The chain carries TRBV6-1 and TRBJ2-5, with unresolved D. Germline loops: CDR1 MNHNS, CDR2 SASEGT. Deletions cut 1 base from V and 5 bases from J, with 11 bases between. CDR3 length: 14 residues. Here the CDR3 reads CASSEDTVRETQYF. The CDR3 bases are TGTGCCAGCAGTGAAGACACGGTCCGGGAGACCCAGTACTTC.

Concerning this clone: Other DNA sequences in this sample translate to the same CDR3. This chain connects TRBV27 to TRBJ2-3; D remains unclear. The CDR3 is made up of 11 amino acids. Germline lookup yields CDR1 MNHEY and CDR2 SMNVEV (reference sequence). The V end lost 4 bases, the J end lost 3 bases, and 2 bases lay between the germline ends. The CDR3 loop reads CASSSTDTQYF. As DNA, the CDR3 is TGTGCCAGCAGTTCTACAGATACGCAGTATTTT.

There are a few counts of this clone. This chain links TRBV27 with TRBJ2-2; the D is unclear. This CDR3 is 14 amino acids long. Trimming removed 2 bases at V and 4 bases at J, with 8 bases between. Germline V CDR1 and CDR2: MNHEY, SMNVEV (reference sequence). CDR3: CASSLERRTGELFF. The CDR3 coding sequence is TGTGCCAGCAGTTTAGAGCGTCGCACCGGGGAGCTGTTTTTT.

The chain uses TRBV5-1 and TRBJ2-3; 11 bases map to TRBD2. The CDR3 is made up of 16 amino acids. V trimming: 4 bases; J trimming: 5 bases; junction bases outside the gene matches: 9. Germline V gives CDR1 SGHRS, CDR2 YFSETQ. CDR3 coding DNA: TGCGCCAGCAGCCAAGGACTAGCGGGTTGGGGAGATACGCAGTATTTT. Its translation: CASSQGLAGWGDTQYF. The variable domain in full, with the rest retrieved from reference TRBV5-1 and TRBJ2-3, is KAGVTQTPRYLIKTRGQQVTLSCSPISGHRSVSWYQQTPGQGLQFLFEYFSETQRNKGNFPGRFSGRQFSNSRSEMNVSTLELGDSALYLCASSQGLAGWGDTQYFGPGTRLTVL.

This clone came up a few times. The rearrangement joins TRBV7-6 to TRBJ1-4; D is undetermined. The CDR3 has 12 residues. The ends were cut back, 6 bases at V and 8 bases at J, with 10 bases in the middle. The V gene's germline CDR1 is SGHVS and CDR2 FNYEAQ. The DNA of the CDR3 is TGTGCCAGCAGTACCGGCGGGGAAAAACTGTTTTTT. This encodes CASSTGGEKLFF.

The chain couples TRBV6-6 to TRBJ1-5; TRBD1 matches 7 bases. In germline, CDR1 is MNHNY, CDR2 SVGAGI (reference sequence). J lost 7 bases, V lost 5 bases, and 8 bases had no gene match. CDR3 length: 14 residues. In DNA form, the CDR3 reads TGTGCCAGCAGTACCCGACAGGGAGGACAGCCCCAGCATTTT. This encodes CASSTRQGGQPQHF.

The chain couples TRBV28 to TRBJ2-1; 11 nucleotides agree with TRBD2. Germline lookup yields CDR1 MDHEN and CDR2 SYDVKM. CDR3 size: 15 residues. Losses at the gene ends were 6 bases for V and 9 bases for J; bases not matched to a gene: 10. CDR3 region: CASSRGTSGSGEQFF. As DNA, the CDR3 is TGTGCCAGCAGCCGAGGGACTAGCGGATCGGGTGAGCAGTTCTTC.

The chain employs TRBV10-1 and TRBJ1-2, with D maybe TRBD1 (6 bases). V lost 4 bases and J 8 bases, leaving 14 bases between the germline ends. Germline CDR1 is WNHNN and CDR2 is SYGVQD (reference sequence). The CDR3 is 13 residues long. CDR3 region: CASSAEGDLGYTF. CDR3 in DNA: TGCGCCAGCAGTGCAGAGGGGGATCTGGGCTACACCTTC.

The gene calls are TRBV5-4 and TRBJ2-7, with D unresolved. This CDR3 has 11 residues. V was cut by 2 bases and J by 5 bases, with 5 bases left in between. Germline assignment: CDR1 SGHNT and CDR2 YYREEE (reference sequence). CDR3 nucleotide sequence: TGTGCCAGCAGCTTCTCACACGAGCAGTACTTC. Translated: CASSFSHEQYF.

The J gene is TRBJ1-2, the V gene TRBV2, with a tentative D call TRBD1 (6 bases). V was cut by 6 bases and J by 7 bases, with 18 bases left in between. Per germline, CDR1 SNHLY and CDR2 FYNNEI. This CDR3 has 14 amino acids. The CDR3 nucleotides read TGTGCCAGCAGCGATCCGGGACACATAGTTGGCTACACCTTC. Its protein is CASSDPGHIVGYTF.

The V call is TRBV9, the J call TRBJ2-5; D not certain. Between the trimmed V and J ends, which lost 3 bases and 2 bases, there was a span of 2 bases. Germline V gene sequence: CDR1 SGDLS, CDR2 YYNGEE. This CDR3 is 11 amino acids long. CDR3 nucleotide sequence: TGTGCCAGCAGCGGTCAAGAGACCCAGTACTTC. Protein: CASSGQETQYF. Together with reference TRBV9 and TRBJ2-5, the CDR3 gives the full variable domain: DSGVTQTPKHLITATGQRVTLRCSPRSGDLSVYWYQQSLDQGLQFLIQYYNGEERAKGNILERFSAQQFPDLHSELNLSSLELGDSALYFCASSGQETQYFGPGTRLLVL.

The genes are TRBV6-5 and TRBJ2-3; perhaps TRBD1 as D (5 bases). V was shortened by 7 bases and J by 5 bases, with 19 bases between the two germline ends. Germline-derived CDR1 and CDR2 are MNHEY and SVGAGI. The CDR3 sequence is 15 residues long. The chain's CDR3 is CASTLNRQGRDTQYF. The CDR3 nucleotides read TGTGCCAGCACACTCAATCGCCAGGGTAGAGATACGCAGTATTTT.

The chain couples TRBV2 to TRBJ2-1; TRBD2 matches 7 bases. CDR1 is SNHLY, CDR2 FYNNEI, per germline. The V segment lost 6 bases and the J segment 6 bases; nucleotides outside the gene matches: 20. CDR3 length: 18 residues. The CDR3: CASRGGGSGTPSGNEQFF. CDR3 bases: TGTGCCAGCAGGGGTGGCGGGAGTGGGACTCCCAGTGGCAATGAGCAGTTCTTC.

This rearrangement joins TRBV6-5 to TRBJ1-2; 10 nucleotides match TRBD1. The germline V gene encodes CDR1 MNHEY and CDR2 SVGAGI. The CDR3 spans 15 residues. J was trimmed by 4 bases and V by 4 bases; bases with no gene match: 6. The DNA of the CDR3 is TGTGCCAGCAGTTCCCCGGACAGGGGGATCTATGGCTACACCTTC. This codes for CASSSPDRGIYGYTF.

V and J are TRBV28 and TRBJ2-7; tentatively, D is TRBD2 (5 bases). Germline loops: CDR1 MDHEN, CDR2 SYDVKM. The ends were cut back, 7 bases at V and 5 bases at J, with 21 bases in the middle. The CDR3 runs to 15 residues. Here the CDR3 reads CASNNSVRRAHEQYF. CDR3 in DNA: TGTGCCAGCAATAATTCAGTGAGGCGGGCCCACGAGCAGTACTTC.

This chain joins TRBV28 and TRBJ2-7; no definite D call. V gave up 4 bases and J gave up 2 bases, with 18 bases separating them. This CDR3 is built from 16 residues. CDR1 and CDR2 from the germline V gene are MDHEN and SYDVKM. In DNA, the CDR3 is TGTGCCAGCAGTTCCCAAAGACAACCACAGCCCTACGAGCAGTACTTC. Its translation: CASSSQRQPQPYEQYF.

This sequence joins TRBV6-6 and TRBJ2-2; D gene unclear. Germline values: CDR1 MNHNY, CDR2 SVGAGI (reference sequence). Trimming took 3 bases from V and 8 from J, leaving 10 bases between them. The CDR3 is made up of 13 amino acids. The CDR3 sequence: CASSYLVIGELFF. For the CDR3, the DNA is TGTGCCAGCAGTTATCTTGTGATAGGGGAGCTGTTTTTT.

V is TRBV6-6 and J is TRBJ2-1; TRBD1 agrees at 8 bases. Trimming cost V 3 bases and J 7 bases; bases outside gene matches: 11. Germline CDR1 and CDR2: MNHNY and SVGAGI (reference sequence). This CDR3 is 16 amino acids long. Here the CDR3 DNA reads TGTGCCAGCAGTTATGGTGGACAGGGCTTCTTAAATGAGCAGTTCTTC. Translating gives CASSYGGQGFLNEQFF.

The chain combines TRBV2 with TRBJ2-3; TRBD2 might be the D (5 bases). V was trimmed by 5 bases and J by 5 bases, leaving 14 bases between them. The CDR3 has 14 residues. Germline CDR1 is SNHLY and CDR2 is FYNNEI. CDR3 sequence (DNA): TGTGCCAGCAGTTTTGCGGGCCCGGGAGATACGCAGTATTTT. Protein product: CASSFAGPGDTQYF.

This chain links TRBV5-6 with TRBJ2-7; TRBD2 matches 7 bases. Germline CDR1 is SGHDT and CDR2 is YYEEEE. J gave up 2 bases and V 3 bases, and 8 bases lay outside the gene matches. CDR3 length: 15 amino acids. For the CDR3, the DNA is TGTGCCAGCAGCTCCCTCAGCGGGACCCCCTACGAGCAGTACTTC. Protein sequence: CASSSLSGTPYEQYF.

This clone was picked up one time. Other DNA sequences from this sample encode an identical CDR3 as well. The V gene is TRBV5-1, the J gene TRBJ2-1; 14 nucleotides line up with TRBD2. Losses at the gene ends were 4 bases for V and 0 bases for J; bases not matched to a gene: 3. Germline assignment: CDR1 SGHRS and CDR2 YFSETQ. CDR3 size: 17 residues. CDR3 residues: CASSGGTSGSSYNEQFF. In DNA, the CDR3 is TGCGCCAGCAGCGGTGGGACTAGCGGGAGCTCCTACAATGAGCAGTTCTTC. The full variable domain, rest sourced from reference TRBV5-1 and TRBJ2-1, is KAGVTQTPRYLIKTRGQQVTLSCSPISGHRSVSWYQQTPGQGLQFLFEYFSETQRNKGNFPGRFSGRQFSNSRSEMNVSTLELGDSALYLCASSGGTSGSSYNEQFFGPGTRLTVL.

V is TRBV11-1 and J is TRBJ2-7; D is uncertain. Between the trimmed V and J ends, which lost 2 bases and 6 bases, there was a span of 14 bases. The CDR3 length is 14 residues. CDR1 and CDR2 (germline): SGHAT, FQDESV (reference sequence). CDR3 coding DNA: TGTGCCAGCAGCTTACATCGGGCAAATCTCGAGCAGTACTTC. This sequence encodes CASSLHRANLEQYF.

CDR3 DNA: TGTGCCAGCTCACCATCCCCCGGGACCTCTGGAAACACCATATATTTT. As protein: CASSPSPGTSGNTIYF. V gene TRBV18 combines with J gene TRBJ1-3, with D possibly being TRBD1 (5 bases). Germline V gene sequence: CDR1 KGHSH, CDR2 LQKENI. The CDR3 is 16 residues long. Trimming removed 2 bases at V and 0 bases at J, with 11 bases between.

The gene calls are TRBV10-1 and TRBJ2-3; the D is unclear. The CDR3 runs to 15 residues. Germline V gene data show CDR1 as WNHNN and CDR2 as SYGVQD (reference sequence). Deletions cut 0 bases from V and 1 base from J, with 8 bases between. CDR3 in DNA: TGCGCCAGCAGTGAGTCCAATCTTGGCACAGATACGCAGTATTTT. As protein: CASSESNLGTDTQYF.

The chain has TRBV30 and TRBJ2-7; D call uncertain. Trimming cost V 1 base and J 3 bases, with 10 bases left between them. Looked up from germline, CDR1 is GTSNPN and CDR2 is SVGIG (reference sequence). The CDR3 runs 13 residues. CDR3 coding DNA: TGTGCCTGGAGTGGGGGTTGGGACTACGAGCAGTACTTC. Translation gives CAWSGGWDYEQYF. Using reference TRBV30 and TRBJ2-7 for the parts outside the CDR3, the full variable domain is SQTIHQWPATLVQPVGSPLSLECTVEGTSNPNLYWYRQAAGRGLQLLFYSVGIGQISSEVPQNLSASRPQDRQFILSSKKLLLSDSGFYLCAWSGGWDYEQYFGPGTRLTVT.